This T cell receptor beta chain was sequenced in a study of identical twins. Template switching added a universal primer site; cDNA carried unique molecular identifiers. TCRdb passed the 5' RACE reads through MiXCR, listing each CDR3 protein once. The table records about 1.7 million distinct CDR3 sequences, about 30% of them present only once. This clonotype occurred once. One base away lies a much larger clone, so this may be a sequencing read error. Every sampled donor was Caucasian and healthy. Sample: cord blood. The clonotype comes from a newborn girl in good health.

The CDR3, as DNA: TGCGCCATCAGCCCCAGGGGCAGTTACAATGAGCAGTTCTTC. Translated, it gives CAISPRGSYNEQFF. V gene TRBV5-1 combines with J gene TRBJ2-1; D possibly corresponds to TRBD1 (6 bases). The CDR3 has 14 amino acids. Germline V gene sequence: CDR1 SGHRS, CDR2 YFSETQ.